The text below deals with one TCR beta chain. The data were taken from a study of cytomegalovirus exposure and HLA in healthy donors. The PCR had 60 Vbeta and 13 Jbeta primers. Generated by immunoSEQ multiplex PCR, the TCRdb table keeps only in-frame clones and is missing some. The sample lists fewer than 70,000 clones, 73% occurring once. Those who donated were healthy bone marrow donors. V dropped 3 bases and J dropped 4; count of bases not matched to a gene: 9. There are 16 residues in the CDR3. Germline V gives CDR1 SGHRS, CDR2 YFSETQ. Material for sequencing was PBMCs. V usage is TRBV5-1 and J usage is TRBJ1-1, with TRBD1 matching over 10 bases. The sequence came from a man in his forties or fifties in good health and CMV-seronegative. The CDR3 here is CASSSAPGQGGTEAFF. DNA for the CDR3: TGCGCCAGCAGCTCGGCCCCCGGACAGGGGGGCACTGAAGCTTTCTTT.